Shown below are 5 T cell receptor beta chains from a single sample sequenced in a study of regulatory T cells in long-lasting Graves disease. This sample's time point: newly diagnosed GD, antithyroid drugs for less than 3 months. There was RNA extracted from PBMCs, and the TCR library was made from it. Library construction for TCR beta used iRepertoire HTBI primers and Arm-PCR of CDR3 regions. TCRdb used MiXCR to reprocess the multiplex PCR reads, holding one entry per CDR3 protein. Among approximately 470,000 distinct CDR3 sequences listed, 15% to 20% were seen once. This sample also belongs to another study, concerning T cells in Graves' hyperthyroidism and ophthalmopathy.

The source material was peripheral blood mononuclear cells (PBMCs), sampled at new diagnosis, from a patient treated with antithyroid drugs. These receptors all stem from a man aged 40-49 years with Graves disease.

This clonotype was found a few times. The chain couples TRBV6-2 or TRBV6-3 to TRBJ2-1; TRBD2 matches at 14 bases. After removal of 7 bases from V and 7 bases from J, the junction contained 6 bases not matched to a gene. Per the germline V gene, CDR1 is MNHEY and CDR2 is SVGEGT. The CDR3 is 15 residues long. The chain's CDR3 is CASTPGTSGSNEQFF. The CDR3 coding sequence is TGTGCCAGCACTCCAGGGACTAGCGGGAGTAATGAGCAGTTCTTC.

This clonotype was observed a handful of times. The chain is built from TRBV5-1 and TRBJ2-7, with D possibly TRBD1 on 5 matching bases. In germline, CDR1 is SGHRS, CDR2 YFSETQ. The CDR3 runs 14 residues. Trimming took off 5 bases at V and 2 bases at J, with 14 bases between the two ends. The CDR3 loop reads CASREQVWAYEQYF. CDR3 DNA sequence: TGCGCCAGCAGGGAACAGGTGTGGGCCTACGAGCAGTACTTC. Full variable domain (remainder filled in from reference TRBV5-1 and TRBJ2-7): KAGVTQTPRYLIKTRGQQVTLSCSPISGHRSVSWYQQTPGQGLQFLFEYFSETQRNKGNFPGRFSGRQFSNSRSEMNVSTLELGDSALYLCASREQVWAYEQYFGPGTRLTVT.

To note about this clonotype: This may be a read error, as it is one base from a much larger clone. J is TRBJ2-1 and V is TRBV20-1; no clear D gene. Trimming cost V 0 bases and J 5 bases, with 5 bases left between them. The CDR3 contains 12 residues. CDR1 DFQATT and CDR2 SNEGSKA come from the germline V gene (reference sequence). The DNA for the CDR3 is TGCAGTGCTAGAGATAACAACAATGAGCAGTTCTTC. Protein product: CSARDNNNEQFF.

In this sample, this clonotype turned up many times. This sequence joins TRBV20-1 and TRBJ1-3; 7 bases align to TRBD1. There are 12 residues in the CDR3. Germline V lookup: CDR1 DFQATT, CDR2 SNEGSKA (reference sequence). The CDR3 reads CSVRDSTSRIYF. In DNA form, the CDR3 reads TGCAGCGTCAGGGACAGTACCTCTCGCATATATTTT.

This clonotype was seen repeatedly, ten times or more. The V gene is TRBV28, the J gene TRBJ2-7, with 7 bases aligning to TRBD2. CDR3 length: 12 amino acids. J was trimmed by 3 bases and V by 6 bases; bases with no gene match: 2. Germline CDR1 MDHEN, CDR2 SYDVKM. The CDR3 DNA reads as TGTGCCAGCAGGACTAGCCTCTACGAGCAGTACTTC. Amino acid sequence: CASRTSLYEQYF.